This T cell receptor beta chain derives from a study of post-analysis software for immune sequencing data. Study-level information: Recorded disease courses covered relapsing-remitting, secondary progressive and progressive-relapsing multiple sclerosis. Some patients had no subtype annotation.

Unique molecular identifiers had been added to the TCR beta cDNA libraries. There were 1 to 10 million T cells, and about 540,000 cDNA molecules came from them. MiXCR, run by TCRdb on the PCR reads, gives a single entry per CDR3 protein. The sample has roughly 540,000 distinct CDR3 sequences, around a third seen once; the top ten hold around 6%. Study-wide results and caveats: A significant reduction in normalized Chao1 diversity was observed in multiple sclerosis patients versus controls. Strong co-clustering by F measure linked samples that shared a preparation batch. Comparison of patients with controls showed five TRBV segments more frequent in patients, TRBV5-6, TRBV5-1 and TRBV20-1 among them.

For this clonotype: Its antigen is as yet unknown. A read error may be the cause here, since a much bigger clone is one base away.

Germline V gene lookup returns CDR1 ENHRY and CDR2 SYGVKD. The CDR3 covers 15 residues. The origin of this receptor is a girl under 18 with multiple sclerosis. The specimen was blood. The chain employs TRBV10-3 and TRBJ2-5; 11 bases fit TRBD2. The J call is in doubt because the DNA end fits TRBJ2-1 better. CDR3 loop: CAIRNGTSGQETQFF. The CDR3 DNA reads as TGTGCCATCAGGAACGGGACTAGCGGACAAGAGACCCAGTTCTTC.